The clone carrying this T cell receptor (beta chain) was picked up a small number of times. What it recognizes is unknown. This entry is derived from a study of cytomegalovirus exposure and HLA in healthy donors. As for the donors, each was a healthy bone marrow donor. Study-wide results and limits: Reportedly, cytomegalovirus status was diagnosed with high sensitivity and specificity. Later analysis showed TCR association rates varying by HLA locus, highest for DRB1 and lowest for HLA-C. Sequencing artifact likely explains a cluster of highly shared sequence variants.

It was with 60 Vbeta and 13 Jbeta primers that the PCR ran. The protocol was immunoSEQ multiplex PCR, while the TCRdb copy is restricted to in-frame clones and leaves out a portion. Here the sample spans 75,000 to 80,000 clones, approximately 70% being singletons. This CDR3 is built from 13 residues. The J segment lost 4 bases and the V segment lost 7 bases, leaving 6 bases of the junction unmatched. The germline gives CDR1 MDHEN, CDR2 SYDVKM. V usage is TRBV28 and J usage is TRBJ1-2; 7 bases match TRBD1. The sequence was collected from a man between 60 and 75 years old in good health and CMV-seropositive. Sequenced: PBMCs. This CDR3 reads CASKDRDFYGYTF. In DNA form, the CDR3 reads TGTGCCAGCAAAGACAGGGACTTCTATGGCTACACCTTC.